Described below is a single T cell receptor beta chain sequence and its context. Per the study methods: Cell counts per sample came from amplifying reference gene primers. Measured with immunoSEQ multiplex PCR; TCRdb has only the in-frame clones, and not every one. V, J and clone size are those of that table, while D and trimming were read from the DNA. The sample yields about 42,000 clones, approximately 84% seen once. These data belong to a study of blood T cell repertoires in COVID-19. For the study at large: The United States, Italy and Spain were the sources of the acute and convalescent COVID-19 samples. Sample material is recorded as cDNA or gDNA derived from T cells, B-cell-depleted T cells, or PBMCs.

The germline V gene encodes CDR1 LGHNA and CDR2 YSLEER. The CDR3 extends over 16 amino acids. Trimming left V 0 bases short and J 2 bases short, with 14 bases between. The V gene is TRBV4-3, the J gene TRBJ2-7, with D unclear. This TCR derives from a woman in her 70s in a cohort sampled during active COVID-19. The source material was peripheral blood. The CDR3 sequence is CASSQDRDTRTYEQYF. In DNA form, the CDR3 reads TGCGCCAGCAGCCAAGATCGCGACACCCGGACCTACGAGCAGTACTTC.